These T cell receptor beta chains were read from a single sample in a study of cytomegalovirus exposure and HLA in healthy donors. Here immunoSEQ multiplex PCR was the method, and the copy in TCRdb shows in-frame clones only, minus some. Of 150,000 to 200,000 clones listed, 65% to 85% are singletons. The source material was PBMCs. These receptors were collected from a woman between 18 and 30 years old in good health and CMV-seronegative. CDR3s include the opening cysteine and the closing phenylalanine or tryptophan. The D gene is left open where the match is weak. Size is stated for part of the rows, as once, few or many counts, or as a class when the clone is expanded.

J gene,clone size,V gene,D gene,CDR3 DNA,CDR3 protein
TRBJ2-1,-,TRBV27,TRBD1,TGTGCCAGCAGTTCCCGACAGGGGGCGTCCAATGAGCAGTTCTTC,CASSSRQGASNEQFF
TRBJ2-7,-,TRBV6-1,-,TGTGCCAGCAGTGTCCGGTGGGCTGACGAGCAGTACTTC,CASSVRWADEQYF
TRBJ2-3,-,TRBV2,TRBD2,TGTGCCAGCAGGAGCGCGGGAGGGCCGTCAGATACGCAGTATTTT,CASRSAGGPSDTQYF
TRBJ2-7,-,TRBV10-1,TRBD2,TGCGCCAGCGGGCGGGAGAGGTCGGGCGAGCAGTACTTC,CASGRERSGEQYF
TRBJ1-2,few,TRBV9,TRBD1,TGTGCCAGCAGCGTAGAGGCAGGGGGAGCCTATGGCTACACCTTC,CASSVEAGGAYGYTF
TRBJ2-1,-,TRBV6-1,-,TGTGCCAGCATGGGTGGGGCGGCCTACAATGAGCAGTTCTTC,CASMGGAAYNEQFF
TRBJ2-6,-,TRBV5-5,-,TGTGCCAGCAGCTCAGCTGGGGCCAACGTCCTGACTTTC,CASSSAGANVLTF
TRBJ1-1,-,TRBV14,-,TGTGCCAGCAGCCAAGTAGTCGGAGGTGGCACTGAAGCTTTCTTT,CASSQVVGGGTEAFF
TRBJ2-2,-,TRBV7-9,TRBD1,TGTGCCAGCACCTACCCCAGGGGGTCGAACACCGGGGAGCTGTTTTTT,CASTYPRGSNTGELFF
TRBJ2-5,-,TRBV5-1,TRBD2,TGCGCCAGCAGCTTGGAACTAGCGGGAGGGCCGGAGACCCAGTACTTC,CASSLELAGGPETQYF
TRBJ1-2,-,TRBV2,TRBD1,TGTGCCAGCAGTGAGACAGGGACCGATGGCTACACCTTC,CASSETGTDGYTF
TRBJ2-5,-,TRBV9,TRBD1,TGTGCCAGCAGCGCCGCGGGACAGGGAATAGAGACCCAGTACTTC,CASSAAGQGIETQYF
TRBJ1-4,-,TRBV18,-,TGTGCCAGCTCACCACGTAGTTCGACTCCTCAGGGGAGGGGTGAAAAACTGTTTTTT,CASSPRSSTPQGRGEKLFF
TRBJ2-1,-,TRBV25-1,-,TGTGCCAGCAGACCCGGGACTTACTACAATGAGCAGTTCTTC,CASRPGTYYNEQFF
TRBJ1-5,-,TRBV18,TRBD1,TGTGCCAGCTCACGAGAGGCGACAGGGGCGTCCAGCCAGCCCCAGCATTTT,CASSREATGASSQPQHF
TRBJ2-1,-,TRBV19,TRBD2,TGTGCCAGTAGTATCCTCGAAGCCCGACTAGCGGGAGTCTACAATGAGCAGTTCTTC,CASSILEARLAGVYNEQFF
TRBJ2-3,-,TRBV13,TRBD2,TGTGCCAGCAGCTTTTCACTAGCGGGAGGCCAGGAGTTCACAGATACGCAGTATTTT,CASSFSLAGGQEFTDTQYF
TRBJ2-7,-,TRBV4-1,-,TGCGCCAGCAGCCAAAAGACTGAGCACTACGAGCAGTACTTC,CASSQKTEHYEQYF
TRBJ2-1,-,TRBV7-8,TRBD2,TGTGCCAGCAGCTTAACCCTAGCGGCCTACAATGAGCAGTTCTTC,CASSLTLAAYNEQFF
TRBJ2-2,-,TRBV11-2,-,TGTGCCAGCAGCTTAGATGAGGCGTTTTTCGACACCGGGGAGCTGTTTTTT,CASSLDEAFFDTGELFF
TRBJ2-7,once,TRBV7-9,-,TGTGCCAGCAGCTCCCGGTCCAACTACGAGCAGTACTTC,CASSSRSNYEQYF
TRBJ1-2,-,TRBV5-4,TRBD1,TGTGCCAGCAGCCGTCCGGGACAGGCGATATCGCGCGGCTACACCTTC,CASSRPGQAISRGYTF
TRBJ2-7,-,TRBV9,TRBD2,TGTGCCAGCAGCTCAATGCCGGGACTAGCGGACGAGCAGTACTTC,CASSSMPGLADEQYF
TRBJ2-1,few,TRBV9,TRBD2,TGTGCCAGCAGCACCCCGTTGGGGACTAGCGGGAGGGATGAGCAGTTCTTC,CASSTPLGTSGRDEQFF
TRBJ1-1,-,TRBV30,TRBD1,TGTGCCTGGAGTGCGACAGGGTTGGGGGCTGAAGCTTTCTTT,CAWSATGLGAEAFF
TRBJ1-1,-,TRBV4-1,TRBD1,TGCGCCAGCCAGGGACAGGGAATGTTCACTGAAGCTTTCTTT,CASQGQGMFTEAFF
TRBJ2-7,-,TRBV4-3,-,TGCGCCAGCAGCCACCACTACGAGCAGTACTTC,CASSHHYEQYF
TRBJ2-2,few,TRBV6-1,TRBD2,TGTGCCAGCAGTGAACTAGCGGACACCGGGGAGCTGTTTTTT,CASSELADTGELFF
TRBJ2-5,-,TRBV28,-,TGTGCCAGCAGTTTAAGGCGGGACCGAAAGTCGGAGACCCAGTACTTC,CASSLRRDRKSETQYF
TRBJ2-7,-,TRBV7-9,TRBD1,TGTGCCAGCAGCGCTAGACAGGGTACCTACGAGCAGTACTTC,CASSARQGTYEQYF
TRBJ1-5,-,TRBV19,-,TGTGCCAGTAATGATTGGGTCTCTGCGGATCAGCCCCAGCATTTT,CASNDWVSADQPQHF